This T cell receptor beta chain was captured in a study of T cells after yellow fever vaccination. Across the study: Researchers used SMART-Seq v4 Ultra Low Input to prepare fractions that had low cell numbers.

Making TCR cDNA involved 5'RACE template switching, which added UMIs and a universal primer site. MiXCR, applied by TCRdb to the 5' RACE reads, yields one record per CDR3 protein. The table lists 300,000 to 400,000 distinct CDR3 sequences, approximately 5.7% of them singletons. The CDR3 length is 16 residues. CDR1 is MNHNS and CDR2 is SASEGT in the germline V gene. Trimming left V 7 bases short and J 0 bases short, with 13 bases between. Overall study results and limits: Though it reached lower strength, the secondary response hit its peak faster, day 5 versus 15. Clonotypes appearing in both CD4 and CD8 compartments existed, and their share was small.

This clonotype was recorded a few times. Its antigen is not known. The source material was PBMCs, sampled 5 days after the yellow fever booster vaccination. This receptor was identified in a man younger than 40 who received the YFV17D yellow fever vaccine. The genes are TRBV6-1 and TRBJ1-6; D gene uncertain. In nucleotides, the CDR3 is TGTGCCAGCACCTCCAAGAGACGCTCCTATAATTCACCCCTCCACTTT. Translation: CASTSKRRSYNSPLHF.